The clone carrying this TCR beta chain has only one observation. Unique molecular identifiers featured in how the TCRbeta library was prepared. TCRdb re-called the PCR reads with MiXCR, one entry per CDR3 protein. The table has approximately 50,000 distinct CDR3 sequences, 50% to 55% seen once; the top ten hold 35% to 40%. This sample was taken from a study of T-cell reconstitution after alpha-beta-depleted transplantation in children. Looked up from germline, CDR1 is DFQATT and CDR2 is SNEGSKA (reference sequence). Trimming removed 6 bases at V and 0 bases at J, with 18 bases between. The CDR3 loop spans 16 amino acids.

Sequencing was performed on peripheral blood, taken before TCRalphabeta/CD19-depleted stem cell transplant. The rearrangement joins TRBV20-1 to TRBJ2-1, with D possibly being TRBD1 or TRBD2 (6 bases each). This clonotype originated in a boy less than two years old with SCID, due to receive a stem cell transplant. The CDR3 loop reads CSASGDFSSSYNEQFF. For the CDR3, the DNA is TGCAGTGCCTCAGGGGACTTCTCAAGCTCCTACAATGAGCAGTTCTTC.